This T cell receptor (beta chain) is from a study of blood T cell repertoires in COVID-19. Germline loops: CDR1 MNHEY, CDR2 SVGEGT. The CDR3 contains 17 residues. V shed 6 bases and J 7 bases; nucleotides not matched to a gene: 12. Repertoires were generated with immunoSEQ multiplex PCR, while TCRdb's copy carries only in-frame clones and drops some. The sample lists about 170,000 clones, 80% to 95% occurring once. This clonotype was sampled from a woman aged 50 to 60 with acute or convalescent COVID-19. The genes are TRBV6-2 or TRBV6-3 and TRBJ2-5; 15 bases fit TRBD2. Sequencing was performed on peripheral blood. CDR3 protein: CASSPTGLAGGSGTQYF. The DNA of the CDR3 is TGTGCCAGCAGCCCCACCGGACTAGCGGGGGGGAGCGGGACCCAGTACTTC.